These 10 T cell receptor beta chains originate from one sample sequenced in a study of cytomegalovirus exposure and HLA in healthy donors. Sequenced by immunoSEQ multiplex PCR; TCRdb stores in-frame clones only, minus some. The sample consists of over 150,000 clones, 86% of them appearing once. Specimen: PBMCs. Every receptor here comes from a woman aged 25-40 years in good health and CMV-seronegative.

This clone turned up a few times. The chain uses TRBV4-1 and TRBJ2-5, with D maybe TRBD1 (7 bases). Trimming removed 6 bases at V and 5 bases at J, with 22 bases between. CDR1 and CDR2 from the germline V gene are MGHRA and YSYEKL. This CDR3 region has 16 residues. For the CDR3, the DNA is TGCGCCAGCAGACATATAGGCGGGACAGACGGGGAGACCCAGTACTTC. This sequence encodes CASRHIGGTDGETQYF.

The gene calls are TRBV9 and TRBJ2-3; no definite D call. The CDR3 extends over 15 amino acids. Trimming took 1 base from V and 3 from J, leaving 12 bases between them. Germline-derived CDR1 and CDR2 are SGDLS and YYNGEE. The CDR3 DNA sequence: TGTGCCAGCAGCGTAACGGACCTGCGAACAGATACGCAGTATTTT. Protein: CASSVTDLRTDTQYF.

This chain links TRBV5-1 with TRBJ1-1; D is possibly TRBD1 (6 bases). The CDR3 spans 15 residues. Germline CDR1 reads SGHRS; CDR2 reads YFSETQ. Trimming cost V 4 bases and J 0 bases, with 13 bases left between them. CDR3: CASSLRTAMNTEAFF. The CDR3 nucleotides read TGCGCCAGCAGCCTCCGGACAGCCATGAACACTGAAGCTTTCTTT.

The chain joins TRBV27 to TRBJ2-1, with a tentative D call TRBD2 (6 bases). The germline V and J ends were trimmed by 6 bases and 7 bases, with 13 bases remaining between them. The germline V gene encodes CDR1 MNHEY and CDR2 SMNVEV (reference sequence). The CDR3 is made up of 13 amino acids. The DNA for the CDR3 is TGTGCCAGCAGAAAACTTCGGGAGAATGAGCAGTTCTTC. This gives the protein CASRKLRENEQFF.

J is TRBJ2-7 and V is TRBV2; D is unclear. This CDR3 has 14 residues. The V end was cut by 7 bases, the J end by 0 bases, with 13 bases between. Germline values: CDR1 SNHLY, CDR2 FYNNEI. CDR3 nucleotides: TGTGCCAGCATTATGACATCTAGCTCCTACGAGCAGTACTTC. This encodes CASIMTSSSYEQYF.

In its sample, this clone was seen a few times. The CDR3 is CASSSPGSTGTPLHF. In nucleotides, the CDR3 is TGTGCCAGCAGCTCTCCTGGATCAACGGGGACACCCCTCCACTTT. The chain carries TRBV7-9 and TRBJ1-6, with unresolved D. V was cut by 4 bases and J by 11 bases, with 18 bases left in between. Germline values: CDR1 SEHNR, CDR2 FQNEAQ (reference sequence). The length of the CDR3 is 15 residues.

The gene calls are TRBV5-4 and TRBJ2-3; TRBD2 matches 12 bases. This CDR3 has 18 amino acids. The germline V gene has CDR1 SGHNT and CDR2 YYREEE (reference sequence). J gave up 1 base and V 1 base, and 7 bases lay outside the gene matches. CDR3 nucleotide sequence: TGTGCCAGCAGCTTGAATCCTAGCGGGAGGGCCGGCACAGATACGCAGTATTTT. Protein product: CASSLNPSGRAGTDTQYF.

The chain is built from TRBV19 and TRBJ2-1, with D perhaps matching TRBD2 (6 bases). Trimming removed 1 base at V and 2 bases at J, with 12 bases between. Germline V gene data show CDR1 as LNHDA and CDR2 as SQIVND (reference sequence). The CDR3 consists of 16 residues. CDR3 sequence: CASSIGGRGTYNEQFF. The CDR3 DNA reads as TGTGCCAGTAGTATAGGGGGACGGGGGACCTACAATGAGCAGTTCTTC.

V usage is TRBV7-3 and J usage is TRBJ1-1; maybe TRBD1 (6 bases). In germline, CDR1 is SGHTA, CDR2 FQGTGA. V dropped 0 bases and J dropped 6 bases, with 11 bases sitting between them. The CDR3 consists of 14 residues. This CDR3 reads CASSLTSGAPEAFF. The CDR3 DNA sequence: TGTGCCAGCAGCTTAACGTCGGGGGCGCCTGAAGCTTTCTTT.

The chain links TRBV2 to TRBJ2-2; D gene unclear. V lost 5 bases, J lost 0 bases, and 10 bases lay in between. Looked up from germline, CDR1 is SNHLY and CDR2 is FYNNEI. The CDR3 consists of 15 residues. CDR3 DNA: TGTGCCAGCAGTCTCCAGCACTCGAACACCGGGGAGCTGTTTTTT. It translates to CASSLQHSNTGELFF.